The 2 T cell receptor beta chains below come from one sample, sequenced in a study of blood T cell repertoires in COVID-19. Profiled with immunoSEQ multiplex PCR; TCRdb holds only in-frame clones, not every one. The sample contains about 67,000 clones, 87% of which appear only once. Sequenced input: peripheral blood. Receptor source: a woman of 80 years or more with acute or convalescent COVID-19.

The chain carries TRBV27 and TRBJ1-5; D might be TRBD1 (6 bases). CDR1 MNHEY and CDR2 SMNVEV come from the germline V gene (reference sequence). Trimming stripped 6 bases from V and 4 bases from J, with 13 bases between. The CDR3 length is 14 residues. This chain's CDR3 is CASRPQGFNQPQHF. The CDR3 bases are TGTGCCAGCAGGCCACAGGGCTTTAATCAGCCCCAGCATTTT.

This chain uses TRBV7-2 with TRBJ1-2; 9 bases agree with TRBD1. The CDR3 runs to 15 residues. Germline trimming cut 3 bases from V and 8 bases from J; bases unmatched to any gene: 10. Looked up from germline, CDR1 is SGHTA and CDR2 is FQGNSA. For the CDR3, the DNA is TGTGCCAGCAGCTTCAACAGGGGGCGCGAGGGAGGCTACACCTTC. This codes for CASSFNRGREGGYTF.